The 27 T cell receptor beta chains listed next were all sequenced from one sample in a study of cytomegalovirus exposure and HLA in healthy donors. This PCR relied on a set of 60 Vbeta primers and 13 Jbeta primers. Libraries were prepared by immunoSEQ multiplex PCR; TCRdb keeps only in-frame clonotypes and omits some of them. The sample includes about 140,000 clones, more than 60% of them seen just once. Sequencing was carried out using PBMCs. These receptors came from a woman aged 55-69 years in good health and CMV-seronegative.

V gene TRBV5-4 combines with J gene TRBJ1-6; D might be TRBD1 (5 bases). Germline-derived CDR1 and CDR2 are SGHNT and YYREEE (reference sequence). V was cut by 1 base and J by 5 bases, with 10 bases left in between. This CDR3 comprises 15 residues. CDR3 in amino acids: CASSLRQGNNSPLHF. The CDR3 nucleotides read TGTGCCAGCAGCTTGAGGCAGGGCAATAATTCACCCCTCCACTTT.

The chain is built from TRBV4-3 and TRBJ2-7, with 10 bases aligning to TRBD1. Unmatched junction bases numbered 5, after V lost 2 bases and J lost 4 bases. The CDR3 is made up of 15 amino acids. Germline lookup yields CDR1 LGHNA and CDR2 YSLEER. The CDR3 spells CASSQLTGGDYEQYF. The CDR3 DNA follows: TGCGCCAGCAGCCAATTGACAGGGGGCGATTACGAGCAGTACTTC.

The chain carries TRBV7-2 and TRBJ2-1; 12 nucleotides match TRBD1. Trimming took 5 bases from V and 10 from J; bases not matched to a gene: 15. Germline CDR1 SGHTA, CDR2 FQGNSA. CDR3 size: 17 residues. CDR3 sequence (DNA): TGTGCCAGCAGCAAGCGCACCGGGACAGGGGGCTCGGGGGAGCAGTTCTTC. Residues: CASSKRTGTGGSGEQFF. The whole variable domain, filled in from reference TRBV7-2 and TRBJ2-1, reads GAGVSQSPSNKVTEKGKDVELRCDPISGHTALYWYRQSLGQGLEFLIYFQGNSAPDKSGLPSDRFSAERTGGSVSTLTIQRTQQEDSAVYLCASSKRTGTGGSGEQFFGPGTRLTVL.

The J gene is TRBJ2-5, the V gene TRBV25-1, with D possibly being TRBD2 (7 bases). The CDR3 consists of 13 residues. V dropped 8 bases and J dropped 5 bases, with 15 bases sitting between them. Germline assignment: CDR1 MGHDK and CDR2 SYGVNS. CDR3 nucleotide sequence: TGTGCCAGCTCTAGGGGGGGGATGGAGACCCAGTACTTC. Its protein is CASSRGGMETQYF.

The chain has TRBV15 and TRBJ1-6, with 10 bases aligning to TRBD1. V was pared by 1 base and J by 9 bases, with 6 bases of the junction left unmatched. From germline, CDR1 is LNHNV and CDR2 YYDKDF (reference sequence). CDR3 length: 16 amino acids. The CDR3 region has the DNA TGTGCCACCAGCAGAGTCACCGGGACAGGGGCTTCACCCCTCCACTTT. This translates into CATSRVTGTGASPLHF.

The V call is TRBV29-1, the J call TRBJ2-5; no clear D. The DNA end is more similar to TRBJ2-7, so the J call may be wrong. The CDR3 contains 10 residues. Germline V gene sequence: CDR1 SQVTM, CDR2 ANQGSEA. The CDR3 is CSVMNYEQYF. The CDR3 DNA reads TGCAGCGTTATGAATTACGAGCAGTACTTC.

The CDR3 sequence is CASSLEAGGFSEQYF. The CDR3 DNA follows: TGCGCCAGCAGCTTGGAGGCAGGGGGGTTCAGCGAGCAGTACTTC. The chain uses TRBV5-1 and TRBJ2-7; maybe TRBD1 (7 bases). Germline V gene data show CDR1 as SGHRS and CDR2 as YFSETQ. The length of the CDR3 is 15 residues. V was pared by 0 bases and J by 6 bases, with 16 bases between.

This clone was detected only a few times. Its ends do not fully match the called genes, so a read error is possible. The chain carries TRBV7-2 and TRBJ2-7, with 9 nucleotides matching TRBD2. The CDR3 sequence is 12 residues long. The germline CDR1 and CDR2 sequences are SGHTA and FQGNSA. CDR3 loop: CASSSAGLAPNF. In DNA, the CDR3 is TGTGCCAGCAGCTCCGCTGGACTAGCGCCTAACTTC.

The J gene is TRBJ2-1, the V gene TRBV19, with 7 bases fitting TRBD2. Germline CDR1 is LNHDA and CDR2 is SQIVND (reference sequence). The CDR3 loop spans 15 amino acids. V trimming: 3 bases; J trimming: 5 bases; junction bases outside the gene matches: 7. In DNA form, the CDR3 reads TGTGCCAGTAGTATTTCCGAACTAGCGAACAATGAGCAGTTCTTC. It is translated as CASSISELANNEQFF.

This chain uses TRBV29-1 with TRBJ2-1; 8 bases align to TRBD1. The CDR3 sequence is 13 residues long. Germline V gives CDR1 SQVTM, CDR2 ANQGSEA. With 7 bases clipped from V and 9 bases from J, the junction kept 11 bases outside the gene matches. CDR3 region: CSGWTGNPGEQFF. The CDR3 coding sequence is TGCAGCGGTTGGACAGGGAATCCGGGTGAGCAGTTCTTC.

The chain is built from TRBV5-1 and TRBJ2-3; a possible D gene is TRBD2 (5 bases). The CDR3 runs to 13 residues. Germline CDR1 is SGHRS and CDR2 is YFSETQ. Trimming shortened V by 4 bases and J by 9 bases, and 15 bases separated the two germline ends. CDR3 nucleotide sequence: TGCGCCAGCAGCCCATCCGGGATGGTAACGCAGTATTTT. This sequence encodes CASSPSGMVTQYF. The variable domain in full, completed from reference TRBV5-1 and TRBJ2-3, reads KAGVTQTPRYLIKTRGQQVTLSCSPISGHRSVSWYQQTPGQGLQFLFEYFSETQRNKGNFPGRFSGRQFSNSRSEMNVSTLELGDSALYLCASSPSGMVTQYFGPGTRLTVL.

The chain has TRBV27 and TRBJ1-1, with unresolved D. The CDR3 sequence is 15 residues long. Trimming removed 7 bases at V and 0 bases at J, with 15 bases between. Per germline, CDR1 MNHEY and CDR2 SMNVEV (reference sequence). The CDR3 DNA reads TGTGCCAGCATGCGGTGGATGGAGCTGAACACTGAAGCTTTCTTT. Amino acid sequence: CASMRWMELNTEAFF.

The V and J genes are TRBV5-1 and TRBJ2-2; the D gene is possibly TRBD1 (6 bases). V lost 1 base and J lost 5, with 12 bases in between. Germline V gives CDR1 SGHRS, CDR2 YFSETQ. The CDR3 contains 15 residues. The CDR3 loop is CASSLRGSGTGELFF. Written as DNA, the CDR3 is TGCGCCAGCAGCTTGAGGGGGTCTGGTACCGGGGAGCTGTTTTTT.

The CDR3 loop is CASSRTSGGSQTQYF. The CDR3 region has the DNA TGTGCCAGCAGCCGGACTAGCGGGGGGAGTCAGACCCAGTACTTC. V gene TRBV9 combines with J gene TRBJ2-5; 14 nucleotides agree with TRBD2. This CDR3 comprises 15 residues. V lost 4 bases and J lost 6; bases outside the gene matches: 5. CDR1 SGDLS and CDR2 YYNGEE come from the germline V gene.

The rearrangement links TRBV19 to TRBJ2-7; the match to TRBD2 covers 7 bases. CDR1 and CDR2 from the germline V gene are LNHDA and SQIVND (reference sequence). This CDR3 region has 13 residues. J was trimmed by 7 bases and V by 1 base; bases with no gene match: 4. The CDR3 DNA sequence: TGTGCCAGTAGTATAGCAGGCGGGAGAGAGCAGTACTTC. Residues: CASSIAGGREQYF.

V and J are TRBV6-4 and TRBJ2-3; 12 nucleotides align to TRBD2. The germline gives CDR1 MRHNA, CDR2 SNTAGT. The CDR3 sequence is 15 residues long. V was pared by 4 bases and J by 4 bases, with 3 bases of the junction left unmatched. The CDR3 region has the DNA TGTGCCAGCAGTGCTAGCGGGGGGGCATCAGATACGCAGTATTTT. It translates to CASSASGGASDTQYF.

This chain uses TRBV7-8 with TRBJ2-1; 11 nucleotides align to TRBD2. The germline CDR1 and CDR2 sequences are SGHVS and FQNEAQ. Trimming removed 5 bases from V and 1 base from J; junction bases left unmatched: 16. The CDR3 is 20 amino acids. In DNA form, the CDR3 reads TGTGCCAGCAGCCGCGGACTAGCGGGTACTTTCCAAGAGTCCTACAATGAGCAGTTCTTC. It codes for CASSRGLAGTFQESYNEQFF.

The V and J genes are TRBV7-3 and TRBJ2-7; the D is unclear. V was shortened by 2 bases and J by 2 bases, with 13 bases between the two germline ends. In germline, CDR1 is SGHTA, CDR2 FQGTGA. This CDR3 contains 15 residues. This chain's CDR3 is CASSLPTDLAYEQYF. For the CDR3, the DNA is TGTGCCAGCAGCTTACCCACAGACCTGGCCTACGAGCAGTACTTC.

The CDR3 loop reads CASSVGLIRTDTQYF. The CDR3 DNA reads as TGTGCCAGCAGCGTGGGCCTCATCCGCACAGATACGCAGTATTTT. The chain couples TRBV9 to TRBJ2-3; D unresolved. Germline CDR1 SGDLS, CDR2 YYNGEE. V was cut by 2 bases and J by 1 base, with 11 bases left in between. CDR3 length: 15 amino acids.

The chain uses TRBV7-6 and TRBJ1-6; 9 bases line up with TRBD1. There are 16 residues in the CDR3. V shed 5 bases and J 0 bases; nucleotides not matched to a gene: 2. Germline V CDR1 and CDR2: SGHVS, FNYEAQ. The CDR3 coding sequence is TGTGCCAGCAGCCCGGACAGGGGCTCCTATAATTCACCCCTCCACTTT. As protein: CASSPDRGSYNSPLHF.

The chain recombines TRBV4-1 with TRBJ2-7; D possibly corresponds to TRBD1 (6 bases). The CDR3 contains 14 residues. The V end was cut by 4 bases, the J end by 3 bases, with 13 bases between. Germline values: CDR1 MGHRA, CDR2 YSYEKL. CDR3 sequence: CASSPTGNSYEQYF. The DNA for the CDR3 is TGCGCCAGCAGCCCCACAGGGAACAGCTACGAGCAGTACTTC.

The chain carries TRBV28 and TRBJ2-2, with D perhaps matching TRBD1 (5 bases). CDR1 and CDR2 (germline): MDHEN, SYDVKM. The CDR3 spans 13 residues. V lost 8 bases and J lost 5, with 12 bases in between. The CDR3, as DNA: TGTGCCAGCGCAACAGGTGGGACCGGGGAGCTGTTTTTT. This sequence encodes CASATGGTGELFF. The full variable domain, rest sourced from reference TRBV28 and TRBJ2-2, is DVKVTQSSRYLVKRTGEKVFLECVQDMDHENMFWYRQDPGLGLRLIYFSYDVKMKEKGDIPEGYSVSREKKERFSLILESASTNQTSMYLCASATGGTGELFFGEGSRLTVL.

The V call is TRBV18, the J call TRBJ1-6, with D maybe TRBD1 (6 bases). V lost 4 bases to trimming and J lost 8 bases, with 18 bases between them. Germline loops: CDR1 KGHSH, CDR2 LQKENI. The CDR3 is 16 residues long. CDR3 DNA: TGTGCCAGCTCACGACTCCTCGGACAGTCCGATTCACCCCTCCACTTT. It is translated as CASSRLLGQSDSPLHF.

The chain joins TRBV28 to TRBJ2-1; TRBD1 matches 7 bases. Trimming removed 6 bases from V and 9 bases from J; junction bases left unmatched: 14. Germline loops: CDR1 MDHEN, CDR2 SYDVKM. The CDR3 consists of 15 residues. In DNA form, the CDR3 reads TGTGCCAGCAGATTTGCCGACAGGGTAGAGGCTGAGCAGTTCTTC. Protein: CASRFADRVEAEQFF.

The rearrangement joins TRBV7-9 to TRBJ2-3, with D possibly TRBD2 on 7 matching bases. V dropped 8 bases and J dropped 3 bases, with 21 bases sitting between them. This CDR3 contains 16 residues. The germline CDR1 and CDR2 sequences are SEHNR and FQNEAQ (reference sequence). CDR3 sequence: CASGGLGGGGTDTQYF. In DNA, the CDR3 is TGTGCCAGCGGAGGACTTGGGGGGGGCGGAACAGATACGCAGTATTTT.

This chain joins TRBV5-1 and TRBJ2-7; TRBD1 agrees at 11 bases. The CDR3 is 16 residues long. V shed 0 bases, J shed 2 bases, and the junction held 4 bases outside the gene matches. CDR1 is SGHRS and CDR2 is YFSETQ in the germline V gene. The CDR3 spells CASSLAGQGVTYEQYF. The CDR3 region has the DNA TGCGCCAGCAGCTTGGCGGGACAGGGGGTTACCTACGAGCAGTACTTC.

The rearrangement joins TRBV5-1 to TRBJ2-7; 16 positions match TRBD2. The CDR3 totals 16 residues. V trimming: 4 bases; J trimming: 7 bases; junction bases outside the gene matches: 8. Per germline, CDR1 SGHRS and CDR2 YFSETQ. The CDR3 region is CASSPGLAGGEREQYF. In DNA form, the CDR3 reads TGCGCCAGCAGCCCGGGACTAGCGGGAGGGGAGAGGGAGCAGTACTTC.